The clone carrying this TCR beta chain came up many times. Its target is unknown. Germline lookup yields CDR1 MNHEY and CDR2 SMNVEV (reference sequence). This CDR3 contains 13 residues. With 6 bases removed from V and 0 bases from J, the gap between germline ends came to 6 bases. TCRdb passed the multiplex PCR reads through MiXCR, listing each CDR3 protein once. The table has fewer than 150,000 distinct CDR3 sequences, roughly 20% seen once; the top ten hold about 2.2%. This specimen comes from a study of breast tumors, draining lymph nodes, adjacent tissues. The lymph nodes were axillary draining lymph nodes from breast cancer patients. Whole-study results and caveats: Compared with basal-like, luminal-like tumors shared significantly more repertoire with nontumor tissue.

Sequenced input: axillary lymph node tissue. The receptor was derived from a female donor with breast cancer. Some clones in this sample may be carry-over from other donors' samples. The chain combines TRBV27 with TRBJ2-1, with no clear D. The CDR3 loop is CASSLSSYNEQFF. CDR3 DNA: TGTGCCAGCAGCTTGAGCTCCTACAATGAGCAGTTCTTC.